Listed here are 17 T cell receptor beta chains from one sample, sequenced in a study of blood T cell repertoires in COVID-19 (dated by TCRdb to the early 2020s). The library came from the immunoSEQ multiplex PCR assay. TCRdb provides this immuneACCESS table in a form limited to in-frame rearrangements. Some clones are lacking; in checked studies, under half of them reflect an unresolved V gene, and why the rest are absent is not known. The sample table holds about 240,000 clones, of which more than 70% were seen once. The ten largest clones represent about 12% of the sample. The sample taken for sequencing was peripheral blood. These receptors all come from a man at least 80 years old with acute or convalescent COVID-19.

V is TRBV7-2 and J is TRBJ1-2; no clear D gene. This CDR3 has 12 residues. CDR1 and CDR2 from the germline V gene are SGHTA and FQGNSA. V was clipped by 6 bases and J by 7 bases, with 12 bases between them. CDR3 sequence reads: CASSQETGGYTF. Here the CDR3 DNA reads TGTGCCAGCAGTCAAGAAACGGGTGGCTACACCTTC.

This rearrangement joins TRBV7-8 to TRBJ2-7; 7 nucleotides align to TRBD2. Germline CDR1 SGHVS, CDR2 FQNEAQ. The CDR3 totals 15 residues. V dropped 5 bases and J dropped 0; count of bases not matched to a gene: 7. The CDR3 spells CASSQAAGLSYEQYF. The DNA for the CDR3 is TGTGCCAGCAGCCAGGCAGCGGGACTCTCCTACGAGCAGTACTTC.

The rearrangement joins TRBV19 to TRBJ2-7, with 7 bases matching TRBD1. This CDR3 comprises 11 residues. Germline CDR1 is LNHDA and CDR2 is SQIVND (reference sequence). Germline trimming cut 8 bases from V and 3 bases from J; bases unmatched to any gene: 1. The CDR3 protein is CASGDSYEQYF. In nucleotides, the CDR3 is TGTGCCAGTGGGGACAGCTACGAGCAGTACTTC. Based on the CDR3 plus reference TRBV19 and TRBJ2-7, the full variable domain is DGGITQSPKYLFRKEGQNVTLSCEQNLNHDAMYWYRQDPGQGLRLIYYSQIVNDFQKGDIAEGYSVSREKKESFPLTVTSAQKNPTAFYLCASGDSYEQYFGPGTRLTVT.

This clone occurred once. The chain recombines TRBV3-1 (or the pseudogene TRBV3-2) with TRBJ2-4, with D hard to call. Trimming left V 2 bases short and J 0 bases short, with 5 bases between. The germline V gene has CDR1 LGHDT and CDR2 YNNKEL (reference sequence). This CDR3 is 14 amino acids long. CDR3 nucleotide sequence: TGTGCCAGCAGCCAATCCGGAGCCAAAAACATTCAGTACTTC. Amino acids: CASSQSGAKNIQYF.

This clone has a handful of counts. The chain is built from TRBV19 and TRBJ2-7; 9 bases are shared with TRBD1. Germline CDR1 reads LNHDA; CDR2 reads SQIVND (reference sequence). V was clipped by 4 bases and J by 5 bases; unmatched bases: 9. The CDR3 runs to 15 residues. The CDR3 loop is CASSNINRGHNEQYF. CDR3 nucleotides: TGTGCCAGTAGTAACATTAACAGGGGGCACAACGAGCAGTACTTC.

Comment on this clone: Other DNA sequences of this sample code for an identical CDR3. The J gene is TRBJ2-1, the V gene TRBV5-1, with 7 positions matching TRBD2. CDR1 SGHRS and CDR2 YFSETQ come from the germline V gene. With 0 bases clipped from V and 0 bases from J, the junction kept 0 bases outside the gene matches. This CDR3 contains 15 residues. DNA for the CDR3: TGCGCCAGCAGCTTGGGGACTAGCTCCTACAATGAGCAGTTCTTC. Amino acids: CASSLGTSSYNEQFF.

On this clone itself: One end of the junction is discordant with germline, which a read error may explain. The genes are TRBV7-7 and TRBJ1-1; no clear D gene. This CDR3 has 13 residues. Germline CDR1 SSHAT, CDR2 FNYEAQ (reference sequence). The CDR3 DNA sequence: TGTGCTAGCAGCCTGTTCCTGTTCACTGAAGCTTTCTTT. As protein: CASSLFLFTEAFF.

The J gene is TRBJ1-6, the V gene TRBV6-5; possible D gene TRBD1, 5 bases. The V gene lost 10 bases and the J gene lost 2 bases, with 15 bases spanning the gap. The V gene's germline CDR1 is MNHEY and CDR2 SVGAGI. The CDR3 has 15 amino acids. The chain's CDR3 is CATNSGRTYNSPLHF. In nucleotides, the CDR3 is TGTGCCACCAACTCAGGGCGCACCTATAATTCACCCCTCCACTTT.

The V gene is TRBV29-1, the J gene TRBJ1-3, with a possible D match to TRBD1 (6 bases). Germline V gene data show CDR1 as SQVTM and CDR2 as ANQGSEA. Trimming cost V 6 bases and J 3 bases, with 12 bases left between them. The CDR3 has 13 residues. The CDR3 nucleotides read TGCAGCGTCGGGGGGGCTATTGGAAACACCATATATTTT. Translation gives CSVGGAIGNTIYF.

V is TRBV28 and J is TRBJ2-7; D may be TRBD1 (5 bases). Germline V gene data show CDR1 as MDHEN and CDR2 as SYDVKM. V lost 2 bases and J 7 bases, leaving 15 bases between the germline ends. The CDR3 has 14 residues. The CDR3 loop is CASSLILPTAEQYF. The CDR3 DNA follows: TGTGCCAGCAGTTTAATCCTCCCGACAGCTGAGCAGTACTTC.

The CDR3 is CASSFRPGYEQYF. The CDR3 nucleotides read TGTGCCAGCAGTTTCCGTCCAGGGTACGAGCAGTACTTC. This rearrangement joins TRBV28 to TRBJ2-7, with D possibly matching TRBD1 (5 bases). CDR3 length: 13 amino acids. The germline V gene has CDR1 MDHEN and CDR2 SYDVKM. V gave up 3 bases and J gave up 4 bases, with 10 bases separating them.

The chain couples TRBV5-5 to TRBJ1-5; D is unresolved. V was pared by 4 bases and J by 0 bases, with 11 bases between. Germline V CDR1 and CDR2: SGHKS, YYEKEE (reference sequence). The CDR3 is made up of 15 amino acids. The CDR3 is CASSLGAASNQPQHF. The CDR3 nucleotides read TGTGCCAGCAGCCTGGGCGCGGCTAGCAATCAGCCCCAGCATTTT.

V and J are TRBV10-3 and TRBJ1-4; possible D gene TRBD1, 5 bases. This CDR3 has 15 residues. The V end lost 0 bases, the J end lost 8 bases, and 13 bases lay between the germline ends. CDR1 and CDR2 (germline): ENHRY, SYGVKD. The CDR3 sequence: CAISESGGKAEKLFF. CDR3 nucleotides: TGTGCCATCAGTGAGTCGGGGGGGAAGGCGGAAAAACTGTTTTTT.

This clone was seen only once. The same CDR3 is also encoded by other DNA sequences in this sample. The chain recombines TRBV7-2 with TRBJ2-7, with TRBD1 matching 8 bases. V lost 1 base to trimming and J lost 2 bases; unmatched junction nucleotides: 1. Germline CDR1 is SGHTA and CDR2 is FQGNSA. The CDR3 length is 14 residues. The CDR3 is CASSLVQGAYEQYF. The CDR3 DNA sequence: TGTGCCAGCAGCTTAGTACAGGGGGCCTACGAGCAGTACTTC.

The CDR3 protein is CASSLGRGEKLFF. CDR3 DNA sequence: TGTGCCAGCAGTTTGGGAAGGGGCGAAAAACTGTTTTTT. This chain links TRBV28 with TRBJ1-4, with D perhaps TRBD1 (5 bases). The ends were cut back, 3 bases at V and 8 bases at J, with 10 bases in the middle. CDR1 MDHEN and CDR2 SYDVKM come from the germline V gene. The CDR3 runs to 13 residues. Full variable domain (missing parts from reference TRBV28 and TRBJ1-4): DVKVTQSSRYLVKRTGEKVFLECVQDMDHENMFWYRQDPGLGLRLIYFSYDVKMKEKGDIPEGYSVSREKKERFSLILESASTNQTSMYLCASSLGRGEKLFFGSGTQLSVL.

The chain uses TRBV19 and TRBJ1-2; the D is unclear. The V end lost 5 bases, the J end lost 5 bases, and 18 bases lay between the germline ends. Germline V gives CDR1 LNHDA, CDR2 SQIVND (reference sequence). This CDR3 has 15 amino acids. This CDR3 reads CASSPSRTGWYGYTF. CDR3 nucleotide sequence: TGTGCCAGTAGTCCTTCACGGACGGGGTGGTATGGCTACACCTTC.

The chain combines TRBV3-1 (or the pseudogene TRBV3-2) with TRBJ1-2; D is unresolved. From germline, CDR1 is LGHDT and CDR2 YNNKEL (reference sequence). V lost 8 bases, J lost 0 bases, and 13 bases lay in between. This CDR3 spans 14 amino acids. CDR3 sequence (DNA): TGTGCCAGCGGCCGCACCGGGGCTAACTATGGCTACACCTTC. It specifies CASGRTGANYGYTF.